Shown below are 21 T cell receptor beta chains from a single sample sequenced in a study of identical twins. TCRdb recomputed calls from the 5' RACE reads with MiXCR, one row per CDR3 protein. The profile shows roughly 290,000 distinct CDR3 sequences, roughly 8.6% of them singletons. This sample also belongs to another study, concerning yellow fever vaccine responses in identical twins.

The sequenced material came from memory (CD45RO+) T cells sorted from blood. The receptors here all came from a woman under 30 in good health.

This clonotype has more than one count but fewer than ten. This CDR3 reads CSARDQVSGGVYNEQFF. CDR3 nucleotides: TGCAGTGCTAGAGATCAGGTCAGCGGGGGTGTCTACAATGAGCAGTTCTTC. The J gene is TRBJ2-1, the V gene TRBV20-1; 8 bases map to TRBD2. Trimming cost V 0 bases and J 3 bases; bases outside gene matches: 10. Germline V lookup: CDR1 DFQATT, CDR2 SNEGSKA (reference sequence). This CDR3 has 17 amino acids.

The chain has TRBV27 and TRBJ2-1; the match to TRBD2 covers 7 bases. The ends lost 5 bases at V and 2 bases at J; junction bases unmatched: 12. The CDR3 contains 17 residues. Germline-derived CDR1 and CDR2 are MNHEY and SMNVEV (reference sequence). CDR3 DNA: TGTGCCAGCAGTCTCCTACCCCAGGGAGGGACCTACAATGAGCAGTTCTTC. It codes for CASSLLPQGGTYNEQFF.

V is TRBV20-1 and J is TRBJ1-1; D is undetermined. The CDR3 sequence is 14 residues long. Germline V gene lookup returns CDR1 DFQATT and CDR2 SNEGSKA (reference sequence). V was clipped by 6 bases and J by 3 bases, with 17 bases between them. CDR3 sequence (DNA): TGCAGTGCCCCGAAGGGTATTTCGGACACTGAAGCTTTCTTT. Its translation: CSAPKGISDTEAFF.

This clonotype occurred many times. The chain is built from TRBV5-1 and TRBJ2-7; D unclear. The CDR3 totals 14 residues. Looked up from germline, CDR1 is SGHRS and CDR2 is YFSETQ. Trimming took off 4 bases at V and 4 bases at J, with 15 bases between the two ends. This chain's CDR3 is CASSPLGGSYEQYF. DNA for the CDR3: TGCGCCAGCAGCCCCTTAGGTGGCAGTTACGAGCAGTACTTC.

The chain joins TRBV2 to TRBJ2-1; TRBD2 matches 8 bases. CDR3 size: 16 residues. Per the germline V gene, CDR1 is SNHLY and CDR2 is FYNNEI. Losses at the gene ends were 3 bases for V and 6 bases for J; bases not matched to a gene: 10. The CDR3 coding sequence is TGTGCCAGCAGTGAGGGGAGCGGGGGAGCGGGCAATGAGCAGTTCTTC. It is translated as CASSEGSGGAGNEQFF.

This clonotype was counted at least ten times. V usage is TRBV12-3 or TRBV12-4 and J usage is TRBJ2-2; D gene unclear. The CDR3 sequence is 16 residues long. Trimming removed 5 bases from V and 1 base from J, with 14 bases in between. CDR3 sequence reads: CASSPRPAQNTGELFF. The CDR3, as DNA: TGTGCCAGCAGTCCCAGGCCAGCGCAGAACACCGGGGAGCTGTTTTTT.

This clonotype was counted many times. The chain has TRBV2 and TRBJ2-1; 9 bases are shared with TRBD2. With 6 bases clipped from V and 7 bases from J, the junction kept 1 base outside the gene matches. The CDR3 runs to 12 residues. Germline loops: CDR1 SNHLY, CDR2 FYNNEI. The DNA of the CDR3 is TGTGCCAGCAGAGGACTAGCGAATGAGCAGTTCTTC. The encoded protein is CASRGLANEQFF.

This clonotype came up many times. The V call is TRBV29-1, the J call TRBJ2-5, with a weak D call TRBD2 (6 bases). The CDR3 contains 12 residues. Germline V gene data show CDR1 as SQVTM and CDR2 as ANQGSEA. Trimming stripped 0 bases from V and 5 bases from J, with 7 bases between. CDR3 nucleotides: TGCAGCGTTGAAGATGGGGGGGAGACCCAGTACTTC. Translating gives CSVEDGGETQYF.

This clonotype was observed a few times. The chain uses TRBV12-3 or TRBV12-4 and TRBJ1-5; possibly TRBD1 for D (5 bases). The CDR3 has 15 amino acids. V shed 7 bases and J shed 3 bases, with 16 bases lying between them. The CDR3 is CASTSVHGANQPQHF. The CDR3 DNA reads TGTGCCAGCACCTCCGTTCATGGGGCCAATCAGCCCCAGCATTTT.

This clonotype was picked up many times. The V and J genes are TRBV3-1 and TRBJ2-2; a weak D match, TRBD1 (6 bases). The ends were cut back, 0 bases at V and 6 bases at J, with 14 bases in the middle. This CDR3 contains 16 residues. Per germline, CDR1 LGHDT and CDR2 YNNKEL (reference sequence). CDR3 sequence reads: CASSQEGGRRSGELFF. The CDR3 nucleotides read TGTGCCAGCAGCCAAGAAGGGGGAAGGAGATCCGGGGAGCTGTTTTTT.

The chain recombines TRBV6-1 with TRBJ2-1; the match to TRBD2 covers 8 bases. The V segment lost 7 bases and the J segment 5 bases; nucleotides outside the gene matches: 10. CDR1 and CDR2 from the germline V gene are MNHNS and SASEGT. This CDR3 is built from 15 residues. CDR3 residues: CASTRTSWGNNEQFF. CDR3 DNA: TGTGCCAGCACCAGGACTAGCTGGGGTAACAATGAGCAGTTCTTC.

The table lists this clonotype with many counts. This chain links TRBV2 with TRBJ2-3; D unclear. Germline assignment: CDR1 SNHLY and CDR2 FYNNEI. V was pared by 6 bases and J by 0 bases, with 7 bases between. The CDR3 is 13 residues long. CDR3 sequence reads: CASRRGSTDTQYF. In DNA, the CDR3 is TGTGCCAGCAGAAGAGGTAGCACAGATACGCAGTATTTT.

In this sample, this clonotype turned up a few times. V is TRBV3-1 and J is TRBJ1-5; D might be TRBD1 (5 bases). The CDR3 totals 15 residues. Germline lookup yields CDR1 LGHDT and CDR2 YNNKEL (reference sequence). V lost 0 bases and J lost 1, with 7 bases in between. CDR3 residues: CASSQDTGSNQPQHF. In DNA form, the CDR3 reads TGTGCCAGCAGCCAAGACACAGGAAGCAATCAGCCCCAGCATTTT.

This clonotype showed up just a few times. The chain has TRBV25-1 and TRBJ2-7, with TRBD2 matching over 7 bases. CDR1 is MGHDK and CDR2 is SYGVNS in the germline V gene. CDR3 size: 12 residues. V trimming: 4 bases; J trimming: 8 bases; junction bases outside the gene matches: 5. CDR3 in DNA: TGTGCCAGCAGTGGGAGGGAGGGCCAGCAGTACTTC. Its protein is CASSGREGQQYF.

This clonotype occurred a few times. The V gene is TRBV25-1, the J gene TRBJ2-1; D is possibly TRBD1 or TRBD2 (7 bases each). Germline-derived CDR1 and CDR2 are MGHDK and SYGVNS. Trimming left V 3 bases short and J 3 bases short, with 15 bases between. The CDR3 is made up of 16 amino acids. CDR3 sequence: CASSEQGGGNYNEQFF. The CDR3 DNA reads TGTGCCAGCAGTGAGCAGGGGGGGGGAAACTACAATGAGCAGTTCTTC.

The V call is TRBV7-8, the J call TRBJ2-3; TRBD1 is a possible D gene (6 bases). V was pared by 5 bases and J by 3 bases, with 9 bases between. CDR1 SGHVS and CDR2 FQNEAQ come from the germline V gene. This CDR3 region has 13 residues. The CDR3 coding sequence is TGTGCCAGCAGCGCAGGGGCGACAGATACGCAGTATTTT. Protein product: CASSAGATDTQYF.

In its sample, this clonotype was seen many times. The rearrangement links TRBV6-5 to TRBJ1-1; 9 bases map to TRBD1. CDR3 size: 17 residues. The germline V gene encodes CDR1 MNHEY and CDR2 SVGAGI. With 0 bases clipped from V and 7 bases from J, the junction kept 12 bases outside the gene matches. CDR3 region: CASSYSQGARDGDEAFF. The CDR3, as DNA: TGTGCCAGCAGTTACTCACAGGGGGCGCGAGATGGGGATGAAGCTTTCTTT.

The chain links TRBV28 to TRBJ1-1; perhaps TRBD1 as D (6 bases). Trimming cost V 7 bases and J 0 bases, with 21 bases left between them. The CDR3 consists of 17 residues. Germline CDR1 is MDHEN and CDR2 is SYDVKM. CDR3 sequence: CASKPWRGTSMNTEAFF. For the CDR3, the DNA is TGTGCCAGCAAACCCTGGAGGGGGACTTCCATGAACACTGAAGCTTTCTTT. Drawing the rest from reference TRBV28 and TRBJ1-1, the complete variable domain is DVKVTQSSRYLVKRTGEKVFLECVQDMDHENMFWYRQDPGLGLRLIYFSYDVKMKEKGDIPEGYSVSREKKERFSLILESASTNQTSMYLCASKPWRGTSMNTEAFFGQGTRLTVV.

In this sample, this clonotype turned up many times. The chain combines TRBV2 with TRBJ1-4; D not resolved. The germline V gene encodes CDR1 SNHLY and CDR2 FYNNEI. V was trimmed by 1 base and J by 3 bases, leaving 9 bases between them. The CDR3 spans 15 residues. Here the CDR3 DNA reads TGTGCCAGCAGTGAAGTTGGGATCCCTAATGAAAAACTGTTTTTT. It yields the protein CASSEVGIPNEKLFF.

The chain has TRBV11-3 and TRBJ2-4; 9 nucleotides agree with TRBD2. Germline CDR1 and CDR2: SGHNT and YENEEA. Germline trimming cut 4 bases from V and 3 bases from J; bases unmatched to any gene: 10. The length of the CDR3 is 17 residues. The CDR3 bases are TGTGCCAGCAGCTCGGTAGGGACTAGCAGAGACAAAAACATTCAGTACTTC. Its translation: CASSSVGTSRDKNIQYF.

The V and J genes are TRBV12-3 or TRBV12-4 and TRBJ1-3; D unclear. The CDR3 has 16 residues. The V and J ends lost 1 base and 0 bases respectively, with 10 bases between them. The CDR3 loop is CASSLVQATSGNTIYF. The DNA of the CDR3 is TGTGCCAGCAGTTTAGTCCAGGCGACCTCTGGAAACACCATATATTTT.